The 14 T cell receptor beta chains given below trace back to one sample, sequenced in a study of cytomegalovirus exposure and HLA in healthy donors. Profiling relied on immunoSEQ multiplex PCR, and the TCRdb table lists in-frame clones only, not all of them. There are around 130,000 clones in the sample; roughly 90% occur only once, and around 3.4% lies in the top ten. Sequenced material: PBMCs. These receptors were taken from a man aged 25-45 years in good health and CMV-seronegative.

The chain recombines TRBV5-4 with TRBJ1-1; weak D call: TRBD1 (6 bases). CDR1 is SGHNT and CDR2 is YYREEE in the germline V gene (reference sequence). The CDR3 consists of 13 residues. V was shortened by 5 bases and J by 7 bases, with 15 bases between the two germline ends. The DNA for the CDR3 is TGTGCCAGCAGAGTGGACAGTTGGAGTGAAGCTTTCTTT. Translation: CASRVDSWSEAFF.

The genes are TRBV5-6 and TRBJ2-4, with TRBD1 matching 7 bases. The CDR3 is 14 amino acids. Trimming cost V 6 bases and J 0 bases; bases outside gene matches: 3. The germline CDR1 and CDR2 sequences are SGHDT and YYEEEE. CDR3 bases: TGTGCCAGCATGGGGACAGCAGCCAAAAACATTCAGTACTTC. As protein: CASMGTAAKNIQYF.

The genes are TRBV18 and TRBJ1-2, with D unresolved. CDR3 length: 13 residues. V dropped 0 bases and J dropped 6 bases, with 8 bases sitting between them. The germline CDR1 and CDR2 sequences are KGHSH and LQKENI. CDR3 DNA sequence: TGTGCCAGCTCACCACCGTCGCAGGATGGCTACACCTTC. This sequence encodes CASSPPSQDGYTF.

This chain uses TRBV28 with TRBJ2-1, with a weak D call TRBD2 (6 bases). CDR1 and CDR2 from the germline V gene are MDHEN and SYDVKM. The ends were cut back, 2 bases at V and 9 bases at J, with 11 bases in the middle. CDR3 length: 13 residues. In DNA form, the CDR3 reads TGTGCCAGCAGTTTAACTAGCTTGGGTGAGCAGTTCTTC. Protein sequence: CASSLTSLGEQFF.

This clone occurred once. The chain joins TRBV7-9 to TRBJ1-1; perhaps TRBD1 as D (5 bases). Germline assignment: CDR1 SEHNR and CDR2 FQNEAQ (reference sequence). With 3 bases removed from V and 10 bases from J, the gap between germline ends came to 15 bases. The CDR3 sequence is 13 residues long. CDR3 DNA: TGTGCCAGCAGCTTTGACAGTCCCCTTATAGCTTTCTTT. Translating it yields CASSFDSPLIAFF. The full variable domain, its missing parts supplied by reference TRBV7-9 and TRBJ1-1, is DTGVSQNPRHKITKRGQNVTFRCDPISEHNRLYWYRQTLGQGPEFLTYFQNEAQLEKSRLLSDRFSAERPKGSFSTLEIQRTEQGDSAMYLCASSFDSPLIAFFGQGTRLTVV.

V is TRBV6-5 and J is TRBJ1-5; D is perhaps TRBD1 (6 bases). CDR3 length: 14 residues. Per the germline V gene, CDR1 is MNHEY and CDR2 is SVGAGI. The V end lost 8 bases, the J end lost 1 base, and 12 bases lay between the germline ends. This CDR3 is CASSITGSNQPQHF. The CDR3 nucleotides are TGTGCCAGCTCGATAACAGGGAGCAATCAGCCCCAGCATTTT.

V gene TRBV7-2 combines with J gene TRBJ2-3; 13 bases map to TRBD2. CDR3 size: 17 residues. Germline values: CDR1 SGHTA, CDR2 FQGNSA. Trimming at V came to 1 base and at J to 1 base, leaving 2 bases not matched to a gene. The CDR3 region is CASSLVGTSGGTDTQYF. The CDR3 bases are TGTGCCAGCAGCTTAGTCGGGACTAGCGGGGGCACAGATACGCAGTATTTT.

The chain combines TRBV14 with TRBJ2-3, with D maybe TRBD1 (5 bases). The length of the CDR3 is 16 residues. V was clipped by 2 bases and J by 5 bases, with 17 bases between them. Germline CDR1 SGHDN, CDR2 FVKESK. CDR3 sequence (DNA): TGTGCCAGCAGCCAACAAGACGTCAGGGTTGGAGATACGCAGTATTTT. Translating it yields CASSQQDVRVGDTQYF.

The CDR3 loop reads CASRQGGDAEAFF. CDR3 coding DNA: TGTGCCAGCAGACAAGGAGGGGACGCTGAAGCTTTCTTT. The chain has TRBV27 and TRBJ1-1; D possibly corresponds to TRBD1 (5 bases). This CDR3 is 13 amino acids long. Between the trimmed V and J ends, which lost 6 bases and 6 bases, there was a span of 14 bases. Germline V gene lookup returns CDR1 MNHEY and CDR2 SMNVEV (reference sequence).

The chain carries TRBV9 and TRBJ1-1; TRBD1 matches at 9 bases. J gave up 6 bases and V 6 bases, and 6 bases lay outside the gene matches. Germline values: CDR1 SGDLS, CDR2 YYNGEE. The CDR3 extends over 13 amino acids. The CDR3 protein is CASTRDRASEAFF. In nucleotides, the CDR3 is TGTGCCAGCACCCGGGACAGGGCCTCTGAAGCTTTCTTT. Together with reference TRBV9 and TRBJ1-1, the CDR3 gives the full variable domain: DSGVTQTPKHLITATGQRVTLRCSPRSGDLSVYWYQQSLDQGLQFLIQYYNGEERAKGNILERFSAQQFPDLHSELNLSSLELGDSALYFCASTRDRASEAFFGQGTRLTVV.

The chain couples TRBV7-9 to TRBJ2-2; TRBD1 is a possible D gene (6 bases). The V end lost 8 bases, the J end lost 0 bases, and 13 bases lay between the germline ends. Germline assignment: CDR1 SEHNR and CDR2 FQNEAQ (reference sequence). This CDR3 has 15 residues. This CDR3 is CASHPGHPNTGELFF. The CDR3 DNA sequence: TGTGCCAGCCACCCGGGACACCCGAACACCGGGGAGCTGTTTTTT.

This chain links TRBV27 with TRBJ2-3; 11 nucleotides align to TRBD2. Germline lookup yields CDR1 MNHEY and CDR2 SMNVEV (reference sequence). The CDR3 runs to 12 residues. Trimming cost V 6 bases and J 13 bases; bases outside gene matches: 6. CDR3 in amino acids: CASSVAGGQKYF. The CDR3 nucleotides are TGTGCCAGCAGCGTAGCGGGGGGGCAGAAGTATTTT.

The chain is built from TRBV18 and TRBJ2-5; D may be TRBD2 (6 bases). The germline V and J ends were trimmed by 2 bases and 2 bases, with 9 bases remaining between them. The CDR3 contains 14 residues. Germline V CDR1 and CDR2: KGHSH, LQKENI. The CDR3: CASSPNGGQETQYF. DNA of the CDR3: TGTGCCAGCTCACCAAACGGGGGTCAAGAGACCCAGTACTTC.

This sequence joins TRBV29-1 and TRBJ1-1, with D possibly being TRBD1 (5 bases). Trimming shortened V by 4 bases and J by 3 bases, and 6 bases separated the two germline ends. CDR1 is SQVTM, CDR2 ANQGSEA, per germline. CDR3 length equals 11 residues. DNA for the CDR3: TGCAGCGTTGGGGGGGACACTGAAGCTTTCTTT. It codes for CSVGGDTEAFF. The variable domain in full, completed from reference TRBV29-1 and TRBJ1-1, reads SAVISQKPSRDICQRGTSLTIQCQVDSQVTMMFWYRQQPGQSLTLIATANQGSEATYESGFVIDKFPISRPNLTFSTLTVSNMSPEDSSIYLCSVGGDTEAFFGQGTRLTVV.